This T cell receptor (beta chain) appears in the sequencing data of a study of OX40 agonist ivuxolimab in advanced cancers. Study-level information: Partial response was recorded in three patients: one hepatocellular carcinoma and two cutaneous melanoma cases. Findings and caveats of the study: Circulating CD4+ and CD8+ T cells showed clonal expansion by week 6 at 0.1 to 3.0 mg/kg.

As regards this clone: The antigen remains undetermined.

Profiling relied on immunoSEQ multiplex PCR, and the TCRdb table lists in-frame clones only, not all of them. Here the sample spans more than 50,000 clones, around 80% being singletons. The investigators sampled blood at baseline, at cycle 4 day 1, and at cycle 7 day 1. The TCR originated in an adult with an advanced solid tumor such as melanoma, head and neck, liver or kidney cancer. The material sequenced was CD4+ or CD8+ T cells sorted from blood, taken in a trial of the OX40 agonist ivuxolimab.

The CDR3 DNA is TGTGCCAGCAGCTTTACAGGGAGCTACGAGCAGTACTTC. It is translated as CASSFTGSYEQYF. The chain joins TRBV7-9 to TRBJ2-7; possibly TRBD1 for D (6 bases). The length of the CDR3 is 13 residues. Trimming took off 3 bases at V and 3 bases at J, with 9 bases between the two ends. The germline gives CDR1 SEHNR, CDR2 FQNEAQ (reference sequence).